Sequencing of this T cell receptor beta chain was carried out in a study of CD8+ T cells in alopecia areata. Findings and caveats of the study: While patients received tofacitinib, many expanded lesional clones remained present in scalp and blood.

Sequencing relied on a cDNA template that was reverse transcribed from extracted RNA. The protocol was immunoSEQ multiplex PCR, while the TCRdb copy is restricted to in-frame clones and leaves out a portion. The sample lists about 270,000 clones, 60% seen once, with around 0.84% in the top ten. In the case of this clone: Its antigen is currently unknown. Other DNA sequences of this sample code for an identical CDR3.

The treatment was: oral pan-JAK inhibitor, 5-10 mg twice daily. The germline V gene encodes CDR1 SGHRS and CDR2 YFSETQ. V was shortened by 0 bases and J by 2 bases, with 5 bases between the two germline ends. This CDR3 contains 14 residues. The sequenced sample was CD4+ T cells sorted from blood, obtained around week 54, from a patient treated with tofacitinib. The genes are TRBV5-1 and TRBJ2-2; no clear D. The source of this sequence is a human donor with alopecia areata. The CDR3 region is CASSLAPNTGELFF. As DNA, the CDR3 is TGCGCCAGCAGCTTGGCCCCCAACACCGGGGAGCTGTTTTTT.